This entry concerns a single T cell receptor (beta chain). These data are taken from a study of blood T cell repertoires in COVID-19. Some clones are missing from TCRdb's copy, which holds only in-frame ones; the method was immunoSEQ multiplex PCR. The sample holds more than 300,000 clones, about 89% seen once. The Seattle patients joined while their infection was active and were tracked longitudinally afterward. The germline gives CDR1 MNHNS, CDR2 SASEGT. Trimming stripped 1 base from V and 0 bases from J, with 7 bases between. The CDR3 has 15 amino acids. The sample consisted of peripheral blood. This TCR derives from a young woman with COVID-19, enrolled during active disease. The V gene is TRBV6-1, the J gene TRBJ1-3, with a possible D match to TRBD1 (5 bases). CDR3 sequence (DNA): TGTGCCAGCAGTGAAGACAGGAACTCTGGAAACACCATATATTTT. Its translation: CASSEDRNSGNTIYF.